This T cell receptor beta chain derives from a study of blood T cell repertoires in COVID-19. In the study overall: From T cells, B-cell-depleted T cells, or PBMCs came the material, which was cDNA or gDNA.

With V trimmed by 8 bases and J by 1 base, 5 bases remained unmatched. Germline V CDR1 and CDR2: LNHDA, SQIVND (reference sequence). The CDR3 extends over 14 amino acids. Sequenced by immunoSEQ multiplex PCR; TCRdb stores in-frame clones only, minus some. The table has around 240,000 clones, approximately 91% seen once. The sample taken for sequencing was PBMCs or T cells enriched from blood (not recorded which). The rearrangement links TRBV19 to TRBJ2-3; 8 nucleotides line up with TRBD1. The source of this sequence is a human donor in a cohort exposed to, infected with or recovered from COVID-19 (not recorded which). The donor label of this sample is uncertain. In DNA form, the CDR3 reads TGTGCCAGTCAGGGGGCCCTTGGCACAGATACGCAGTATTTT. Amino acid sequence: CASQGALGTDTQYF.